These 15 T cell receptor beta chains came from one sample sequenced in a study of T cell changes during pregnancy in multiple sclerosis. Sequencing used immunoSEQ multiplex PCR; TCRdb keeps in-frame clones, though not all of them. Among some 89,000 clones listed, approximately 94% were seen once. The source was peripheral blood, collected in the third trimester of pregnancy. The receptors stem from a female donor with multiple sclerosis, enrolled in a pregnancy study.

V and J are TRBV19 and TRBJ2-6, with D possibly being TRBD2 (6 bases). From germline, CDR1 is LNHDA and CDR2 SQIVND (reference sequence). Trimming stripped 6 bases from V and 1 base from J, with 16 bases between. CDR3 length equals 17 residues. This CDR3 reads CASSSTEGLSGANVLTF. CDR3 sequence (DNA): TGTGCCAGTAGCTCCACCGAGGGACTTTCTGGGGCCAACGTCCTGACTTTC.

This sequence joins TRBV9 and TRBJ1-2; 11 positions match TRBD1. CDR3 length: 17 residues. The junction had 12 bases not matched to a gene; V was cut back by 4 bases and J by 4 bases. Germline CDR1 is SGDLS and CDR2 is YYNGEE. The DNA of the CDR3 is TGTGCCAGCAGCTCACCTGGGACAGGGGGTTCTAGCTATGGCTACACCTTC. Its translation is CASSSPGTGGSSYGYTF.

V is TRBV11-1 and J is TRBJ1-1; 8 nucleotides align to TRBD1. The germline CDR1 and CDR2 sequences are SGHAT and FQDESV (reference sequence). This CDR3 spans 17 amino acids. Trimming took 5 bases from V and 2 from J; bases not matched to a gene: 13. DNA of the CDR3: TGTGCCAGCAGCGGGCCCCGACAGGGGTACCCTAACACTGAAGCTTTCTTT. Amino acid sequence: CASSGPRQGYPNTEAFF.

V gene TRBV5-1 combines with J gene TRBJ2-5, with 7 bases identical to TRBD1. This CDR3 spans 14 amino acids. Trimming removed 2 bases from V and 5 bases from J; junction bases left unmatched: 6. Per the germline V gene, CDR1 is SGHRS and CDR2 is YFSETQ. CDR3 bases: TGCGCCAGCAGCTTTACAGGGGATTGGGAGACCCAGTACTTC. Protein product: CASSFTGDWETQYF.

CDR3 sequence: CASSLGLNKGPRYEQYF. DNA for the CDR3: TGTGCCAGCAGCTTAGGCCTCAATAAGGGGCCAAGGTACGAGCAGTACTTC. The J gene is TRBJ2-7, the V gene TRBV7-9; D perhaps matches TRBD1 (5 bases). Germline lookup yields CDR1 SEHNR and CDR2 FQNEAQ (reference sequence). This CDR3 is built from 17 residues. The V and J ends lost 1 base and 4 bases respectively, with 20 bases between them.

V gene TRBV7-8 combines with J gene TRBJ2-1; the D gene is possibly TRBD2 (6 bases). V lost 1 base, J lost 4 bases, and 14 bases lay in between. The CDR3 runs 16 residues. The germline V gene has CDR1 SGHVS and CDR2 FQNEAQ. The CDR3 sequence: CASSLGVRGSYNEQFF. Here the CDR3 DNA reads TGTGCCAGCAGCTTAGGGGTGCGGGGCTCTTACAATGAGCAGTTCTTC.

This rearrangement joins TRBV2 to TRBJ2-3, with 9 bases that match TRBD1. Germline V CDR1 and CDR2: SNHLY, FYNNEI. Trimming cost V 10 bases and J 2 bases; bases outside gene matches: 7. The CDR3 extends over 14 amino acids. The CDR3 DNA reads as TGTGCCACCGGGCGGGACAGGGTCACAGATACGCAGTATTTT. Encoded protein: CATGRDRVTDTQYF.

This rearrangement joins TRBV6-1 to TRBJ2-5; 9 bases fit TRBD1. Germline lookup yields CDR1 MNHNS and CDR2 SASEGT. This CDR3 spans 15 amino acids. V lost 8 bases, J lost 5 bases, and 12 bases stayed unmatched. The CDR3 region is CASGERTGVEETQYF. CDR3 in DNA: TGTGCCAGCGGGGAGCGGACAGGGGTTGAGGAGACCCAGTACTTC.

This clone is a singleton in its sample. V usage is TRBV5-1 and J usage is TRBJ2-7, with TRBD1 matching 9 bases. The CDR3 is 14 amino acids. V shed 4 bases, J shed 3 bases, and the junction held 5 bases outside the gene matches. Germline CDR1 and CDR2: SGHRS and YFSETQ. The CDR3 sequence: CASSETGGVYEQYF. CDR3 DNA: TGCGCCAGCAGCGAGACAGGGGGGGTCTACGAGCAGTACTTC. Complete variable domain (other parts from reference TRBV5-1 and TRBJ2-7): KAGVTQTPRYLIKTRGQQVTLSCSPISGHRSVSWYQQTPGQGLQFLFEYFSETQRNKGNFPGRFSGRQFSNSRSEMNVSTLELGDSALYLCASSETGGVYEQYFGPGTRLTVT.

The CDR3 bases are TGTGCCAGCAGTGGATCCACATGGGGGGGGAGTCAGCCCCAGCATTTT. Protein sequence: CASSGSTWGGSQPQHF. The chain links TRBV25-1 to TRBJ1-5; possible D gene TRBD1, 5 bases. V lost 4 bases, J lost 6 bases, and 19 bases lay in between. The CDR3 has 16 amino acids. Looked up from germline, CDR1 is MGHDK and CDR2 is SYGVNS.

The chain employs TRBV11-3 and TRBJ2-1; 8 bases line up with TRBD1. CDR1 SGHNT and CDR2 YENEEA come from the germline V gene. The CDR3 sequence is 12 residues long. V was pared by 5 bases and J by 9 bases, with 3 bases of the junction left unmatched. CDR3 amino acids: CASSHGQGEQFF. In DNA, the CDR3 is TGTGCCAGCAGCCACGGACAGGGTGAGCAGTTCTTC.

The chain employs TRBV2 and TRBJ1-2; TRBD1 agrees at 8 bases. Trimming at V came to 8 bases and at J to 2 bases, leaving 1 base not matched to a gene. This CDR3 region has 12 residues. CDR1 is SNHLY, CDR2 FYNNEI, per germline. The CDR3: CASGQGNYGYTF. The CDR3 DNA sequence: TGTGCCAGCGGACAGGGAAACTATGGCTACACCTTC.

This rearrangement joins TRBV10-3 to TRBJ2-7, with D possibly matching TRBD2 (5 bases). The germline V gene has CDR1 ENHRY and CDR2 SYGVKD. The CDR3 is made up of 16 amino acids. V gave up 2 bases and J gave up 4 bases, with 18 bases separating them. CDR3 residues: CAISENLPRGKYEQYF. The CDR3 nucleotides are TGTGCCATCAGTGAGAACCTCCCGCGAGGGAAATACGAGCAGTACTTC.

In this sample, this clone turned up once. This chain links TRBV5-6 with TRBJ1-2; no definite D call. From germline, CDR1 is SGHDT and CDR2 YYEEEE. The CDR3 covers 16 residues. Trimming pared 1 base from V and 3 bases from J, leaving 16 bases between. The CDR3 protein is CASSLFGIPKDYGYTF. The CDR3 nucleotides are TGTGCCAGCAGCTTGTTCGGGATACCTAAAGACTATGGCTACACCTTC. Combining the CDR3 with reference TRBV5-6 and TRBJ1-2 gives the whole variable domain DAGVTQSPTHLIKTRGQQVTLRCSPKSGHDTVSWYQQALGQGPQFIFQYYEEEERQRGNFPDRFSGHQFPNYSSELNVNALLLGDSALYLCASSLFGIPKDYGYTFGSGTRLTVV.

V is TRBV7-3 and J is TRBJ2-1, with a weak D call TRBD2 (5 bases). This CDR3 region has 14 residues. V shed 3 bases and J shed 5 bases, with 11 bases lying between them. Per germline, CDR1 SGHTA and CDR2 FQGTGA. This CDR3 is CASSFRAANNEQFF. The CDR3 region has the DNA TGTGCCAGCAGCTTCAGAGCGGCAAACAATGAGCAGTTCTTC.